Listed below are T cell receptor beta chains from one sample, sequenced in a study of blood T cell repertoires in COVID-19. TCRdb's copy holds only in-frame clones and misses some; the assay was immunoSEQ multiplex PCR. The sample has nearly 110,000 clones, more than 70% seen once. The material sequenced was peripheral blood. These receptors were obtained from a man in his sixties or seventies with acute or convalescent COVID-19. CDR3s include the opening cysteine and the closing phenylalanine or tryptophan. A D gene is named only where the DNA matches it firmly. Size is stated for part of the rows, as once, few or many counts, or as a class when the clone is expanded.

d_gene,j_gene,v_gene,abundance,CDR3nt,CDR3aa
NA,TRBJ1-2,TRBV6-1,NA,TGTGCCAGCAGTGAAGTCCGGGATCCTAACTATGGCTACACCTTC,CASSEVRDPNYGYTF
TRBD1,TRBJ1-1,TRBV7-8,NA,TGTGCCAGCAGCTTAAACCCCCTAGGACAGGGTGGAACTGAAGCTTTCTTT,CASSLNPLGQGGTEAFF
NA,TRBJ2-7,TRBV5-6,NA,TGTGCCAGCAGCTTGGGGTGGGGCCGCGAGCAGTACTTC,CASSLGWGREQYF
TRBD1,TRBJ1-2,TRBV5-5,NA,TGTGCCAGCAGCTTGGGACCAGGGGGTAGCTATGGCTACACCTTC,CASSLGPGGSYGYTF
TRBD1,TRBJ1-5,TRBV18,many,TGTGCCAGCTCACTTTCAGTGACAGGGGATCAGCCCCAGCATTTT,CASSLSVTGDQPQHF
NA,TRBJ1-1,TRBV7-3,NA,TGTGCCAGCAGCACTCAGGGTTTGGGTAGGGGCACTGAAGCTTTCTTT,CASSTQGLGRGTEAFF
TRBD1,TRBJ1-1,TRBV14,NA,TGTGCCAGCAGCCATCCGACAGGGCGAGCTTTCTTT,CASSHPTGRAFF
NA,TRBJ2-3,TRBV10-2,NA,TGCGCCAGCAGTGACAGGAGTGTAACGGGGTTGGGCACAGATACGCAGTATTTT,CASSDRSVTGLGTDTQYF
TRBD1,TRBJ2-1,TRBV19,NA,TGTGCCAGTAGTATGTCAGGGGGCCGTTTCGATGAGCAGTTCTTC,CASSMSGGRFDEQFF
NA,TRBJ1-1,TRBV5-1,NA,TGCGCCAGCAGCTTGGCGCGGTGGACTGAAGCTTTCTTT,CASSLARWTEAFF
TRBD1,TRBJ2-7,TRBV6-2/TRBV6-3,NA,TGTGCCAGCAGCATATCCGGGACAGGGTCCTACGAGCAGTACTTC,CASSISGTGSYEQYF
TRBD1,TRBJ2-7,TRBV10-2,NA,TGCGCCAGCACCCCGGGACAGGGGACGGACGAGCAGTACTTC,CASTPGQGTDEQYF
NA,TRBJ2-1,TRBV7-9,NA,TGTGCCAGCAGCCCACCCGGGGGAACCAATGAGCAGTTCTTC,CASSPPGGTNEQFF
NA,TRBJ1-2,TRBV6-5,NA,TGTGCCAGCAGTTACTCAGCCCTCGGGGATGGCTACACCTTC,CASSYSALGDGYTF
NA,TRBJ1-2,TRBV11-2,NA,TGTGCCAGCAGCTTAGACAGGGGAGACTATGGCTACACCTTC,CASSLDRGDYGYTF
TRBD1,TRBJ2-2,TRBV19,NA,TGTGCCAGTAGTATAGGGGGGACAGGGTTCACCGGGGAGCTGTTTTTT,CASSIGGTGFTGELFF
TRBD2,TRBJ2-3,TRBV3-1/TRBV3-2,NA,TGTGCCAGCAGCCAGACGGCGGGGGGCAGACCGCAGTATTTT,CASSQTAGGRPQYF
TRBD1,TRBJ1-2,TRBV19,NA,TGTGCCAGTAGTGTCCTAGAGGGGGCTAAACCCTATGGCTACACCTTC,CASSVLEGAKPYGYTF
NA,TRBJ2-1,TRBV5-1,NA,TGCGCCAGCAGCTTGGATGCCAGCGGTTCCTACAATGAGCAGTTCTTC,CASSLDASGSYNEQFF
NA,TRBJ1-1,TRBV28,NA,TGTGCCAGCAGTTCTAAGAGGGGGACTGAAGCTTTCTTT,CASSSKRGTEAFF
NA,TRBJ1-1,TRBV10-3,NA,TGTGCCATCAGCGATACGGCTGAAGCTTTCTTT,CAISDTAEAFF
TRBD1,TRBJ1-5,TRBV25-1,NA,TGTGCCAGCCCTGAATTCGGCTCGACAGGGGTAAATCAGCCCCAGCATTTT,CASPEFGSTGVNQPQHF
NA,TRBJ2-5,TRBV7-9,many,TGTGCCAGTAAGAACCCGGGATCACAAGAGACCCAGTACTTC,CASKNPGSQETQYF
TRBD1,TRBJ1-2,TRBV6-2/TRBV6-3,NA,TGTGCCAGCAGTCCGGACAGGGTGGACTATGGCTACACCTTC,CASSPDRVDYGYTF
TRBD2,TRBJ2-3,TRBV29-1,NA,TGCAGCGTTGAATGGCTAGCGGGGGGGCAGCGCCACGGTACGCAGTATTTT,CSVEWLAGGQRHGTQYF
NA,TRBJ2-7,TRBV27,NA,TGTGCCAGCAGAGGGTGGGCCTCGACGGGGGAGCAGTACTTC,CASRGWASTGEQYF
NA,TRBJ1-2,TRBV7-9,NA,TGTGCCAGCAGCAGTGACACCCTCGGTGGCTACACCTTC,CASSSDTLGGYTF
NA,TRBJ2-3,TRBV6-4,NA,TGTGCCAGCAGCGCCGAGGCCCCAACAGATACGCAGTATTTT,CASSAEAPTDTQYF
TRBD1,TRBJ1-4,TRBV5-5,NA,TGTGCCAGCAGCCTACAGGGGGCAATTAATGAAAAACTGTTTTTT,CASSLQGAINEKLFF
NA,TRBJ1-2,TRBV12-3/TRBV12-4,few,TGTGCCAGCAGTTCGACAGGACCCTATGGCTACACCTTC,CASSSTGPYGYTF
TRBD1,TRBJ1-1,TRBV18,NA,TGTGCCAGCTCACAAACAGGGGCCACTGAAGCTTTCTTT,CASSQTGATEAFF
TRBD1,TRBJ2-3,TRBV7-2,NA,TGTGCCAGCAGCCCGGACAGGTACACGCAGTATTTT,CASSPDRYTQYF
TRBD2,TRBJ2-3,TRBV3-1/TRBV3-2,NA,TGTGCCAGCAGCCAAGGGCCAGCGGGGGGGCATACGCAGTATTTT,CASSQGPAGGHTQYF
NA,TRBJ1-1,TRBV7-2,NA,TGTGCCAGCAGCTTGGGGCAGGGTAACACTGAAGCTTTCTTT,CASSLGQGNTEAFF
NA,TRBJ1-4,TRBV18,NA,TGTGCCAGCTCACGGGAGTTGGGCACTAATGAAAAACTGTTTTTT,CASSRELGTNEKLFF
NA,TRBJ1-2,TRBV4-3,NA,TGCGCCAGCAGCCAAGATTTGGGAGGGGCTGTCTATGGCTACACCTTC,CASSQDLGGAVYGYTF
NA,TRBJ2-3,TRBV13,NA,TGTGCCAGCAGCCCGGGACTTGTCACAGATACGCAGTATTTT,CASSPGLVTDTQYF
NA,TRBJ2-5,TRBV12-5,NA,TGTGCTAGTGGTTTTCGAGAAGAGACCCAGTACTTC,CASGFREETQYF
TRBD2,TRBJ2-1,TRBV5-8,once,TGTGCCAGCAGCTTGGGATTGGTAGCGGGGAAGGAGCAGTTCTTC,CASSLGLVAGKEQFF
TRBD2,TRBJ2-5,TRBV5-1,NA,TGCGCCAGCAGCTGGTCGGGACTAGCGGTGGCAGAGACCCAGTACTTC,CASSWSGLAVAETQYF
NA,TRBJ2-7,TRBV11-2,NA,TGTACCAGCGAGAAACTACCCGGAAGCGAGCAGTACTTC,CTSEKLPGSEQYF
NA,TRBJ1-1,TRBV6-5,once,TGTGCCAGCAGTAGCCTCCGGAGGGTGACTGAAGCTTTCTTT,CASSSLRRVTEAFF
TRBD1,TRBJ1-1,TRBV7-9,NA,TGTGCCAGCAGCTCGGGACAGGGTGTGAACACTGAAGCTTTCTTT,CASSSGQGVNTEAFF
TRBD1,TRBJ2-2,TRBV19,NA,TGTGCCAGTAGTCCCCGGACAGGGGGCGCTTCGGGCACCGGGGAGCTGTTTTTT,CASSPRTGGASGTGELFF
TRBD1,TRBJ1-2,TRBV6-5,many,TGTGCCAGCAGTAACCCGGGACAGGCAAATGGCTACACCTTC,CASSNPGQANGYTF
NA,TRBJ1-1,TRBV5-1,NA,TGCGCCAGCAGCTTAACACAGAACACTGAAGCTTTCTTT,CASSLTQNTEAFF
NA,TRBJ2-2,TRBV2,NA,TGTGCCAGCACCGTGAACACCGGGGAGCTGTTTTTT,CASTVNTGELFF
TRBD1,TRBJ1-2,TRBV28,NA,TGTGCCAGCAGTTTGTGGTCCAAATTGGGACAGAACTATGGCTACACCTTC,CASSLWSKLGQNYGYTF
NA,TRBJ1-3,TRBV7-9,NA,TGTGCCAGCAGCTTAGCAGGGGCAGGGAACTCTGGAAACACCATATATTTT,CASSLAGAGNSGNTIYF
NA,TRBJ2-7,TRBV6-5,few,TGTGCCAGCAGTTACTCGATGTTCCAGAGGCCCTACGAGCAGTACTTC,CASSYSMFQRPYEQYF
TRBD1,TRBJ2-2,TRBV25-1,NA,TGTGCCAGCAGATCGGACAGGGAAAACACCGGGGAGCTGTTTTTT,CASRSDRENTGELFF
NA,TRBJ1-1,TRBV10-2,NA,TGCGCCAGCAATTCACAGGGAACGAACACTGAAGCTTTCTTT,CASNSQGTNTEAFF
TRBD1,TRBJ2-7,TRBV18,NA,TGTGCCAGCTCACCCAGAACCGGGACAGGGGGCTCCGCCGAGCAGTACTTC,CASSPRTGTGGSAEQYF
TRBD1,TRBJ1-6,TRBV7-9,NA,TGTGCCAGCAGCTCCTCGGGACAGGGTTCTTCACCCCTCCACTTT,CASSSSGQGSSPLHF
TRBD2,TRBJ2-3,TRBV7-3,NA,TGTGCCAGCAGTGGGACTAGCGGGGGGGCCGGACCTAGCACAGATACGCAGTATTTT,CASSGTSGGAGPSTDTQYF
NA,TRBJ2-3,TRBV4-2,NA,TGTGCCAGCAGCCAAGATCCGCGGGGCGGGGTAGCGAGCACAGATACGCAGTATTTT,CASSQDPRGGVASTDTQYF
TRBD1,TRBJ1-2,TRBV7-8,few,TGTGCCAGCAGCCCCACCGGACAGGCGGACTATGGCTACACCTTC,CASSPTGQADYGYTF
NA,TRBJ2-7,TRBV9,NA,TGTGCCAGCAGCTGGGACACGGCGAACTACGAGCAGTACTTC,CASSWDTANYEQYF
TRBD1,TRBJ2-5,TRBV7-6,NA,TGTGCCAGCAGCTTAAGGGGGCCGCCCGGTGAGACCCAGTACTTC,CASSLRGPPGETQYF
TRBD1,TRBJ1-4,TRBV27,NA,TGTGCCAGCAGCGGACAGGCAGGAGGGGAAAAACTGTTTTTT,CASSGQAGGEKLFF